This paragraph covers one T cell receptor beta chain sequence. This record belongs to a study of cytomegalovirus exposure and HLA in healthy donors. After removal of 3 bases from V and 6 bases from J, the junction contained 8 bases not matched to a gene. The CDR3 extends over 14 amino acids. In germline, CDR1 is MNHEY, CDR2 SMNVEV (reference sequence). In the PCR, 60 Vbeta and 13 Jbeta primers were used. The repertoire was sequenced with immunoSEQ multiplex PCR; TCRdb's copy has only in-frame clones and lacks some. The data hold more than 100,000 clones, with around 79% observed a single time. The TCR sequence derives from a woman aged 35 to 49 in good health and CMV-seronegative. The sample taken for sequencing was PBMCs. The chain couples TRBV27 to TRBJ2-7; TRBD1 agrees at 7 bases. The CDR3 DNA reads TGTGCCAGCAGTTTCGGGCAGGGGGTAGGCGAGCAGTACTTC. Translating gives CASSFGQGVGEQYF.